This entry describes one T cell receptor (beta chain). Its antigen remains unknown. In the CD4+ fraction, cells were divided into CD45RA+ naive and CD45RA-negative memory subsets. Sequenced by immunoSEQ multiplex PCR; TCRdb stores in-frame clones only, minus some. The sample lists roughly 530,000 clones, 96% occurring once. The record originates from a study of shared clonotypes between healthy human individuals. Study-level findings and limits: For naive CD4 cells, around 5% of clonotypes were shared across four donors.

CDR3 length equals 16 residues. The V gene end was trimmed by 2 bases and the J gene end by 2 bases; junction bases not matched to a gene: 4. Germline values: CDR1 SEHNR, CDR2 FQNEAQ (reference sequence). The rearrangement uses TRBV7-9 and TRBJ2-7, with 12 nucleotides matching TRBD2. The sample consisted of naive CD4+ T cells sorted from blood. The subset was: CD45RA+ positively selected. The source is a woman between 25 and 40 years old in good health. CDR3 nucleotides: TGTGCCAGCAGCTTATCTAGCGGGAGGGGGGCCTACGAGCAGTACTTC. This codes for CASSLSSGRGAYEQYF.